This T cell receptor beta chain is drawn from a study of cytomegalovirus exposure and HLA in healthy donors. It was with 60 Vbeta and 13 Jbeta primers that the PCR ran. Profiling relied on immunoSEQ multiplex PCR, and the TCRdb table lists in-frame clones only, not all of them. The repertoire holds around 150,000 clones, with around four fifths as singletons. A note on this clone: What it binds is not known.

Germline CDR1 and CDR2: SGDLS and YYNGEE. The CDR3 has 14 residues. Losses at the gene ends were 5 bases for V and 5 bases for J; bases not matched to a gene: 5. General study findings and limits: A further, later analysis showed that HLA-associated TCR beta chains (compared with equally common others) were more clonally expanded. Later findings reportedly placed an Asian-associated ancestry cluster below the approximately 670-donor mean for N-insertions.

The gene calls are TRBV9 and TRBJ2-2; 8 bases fit TRBD1. The TCR sequence derives from a woman between 40 and 50 years old in good health and CMV-seronegative. The sample comprised PBMCs. Written as DNA, the CDR3 is TGTGCCAGCAGTGGACAGGGTAAAACCGGGGAGCTGTTTTTT. Translating gives CASSGQGKTGELFF.